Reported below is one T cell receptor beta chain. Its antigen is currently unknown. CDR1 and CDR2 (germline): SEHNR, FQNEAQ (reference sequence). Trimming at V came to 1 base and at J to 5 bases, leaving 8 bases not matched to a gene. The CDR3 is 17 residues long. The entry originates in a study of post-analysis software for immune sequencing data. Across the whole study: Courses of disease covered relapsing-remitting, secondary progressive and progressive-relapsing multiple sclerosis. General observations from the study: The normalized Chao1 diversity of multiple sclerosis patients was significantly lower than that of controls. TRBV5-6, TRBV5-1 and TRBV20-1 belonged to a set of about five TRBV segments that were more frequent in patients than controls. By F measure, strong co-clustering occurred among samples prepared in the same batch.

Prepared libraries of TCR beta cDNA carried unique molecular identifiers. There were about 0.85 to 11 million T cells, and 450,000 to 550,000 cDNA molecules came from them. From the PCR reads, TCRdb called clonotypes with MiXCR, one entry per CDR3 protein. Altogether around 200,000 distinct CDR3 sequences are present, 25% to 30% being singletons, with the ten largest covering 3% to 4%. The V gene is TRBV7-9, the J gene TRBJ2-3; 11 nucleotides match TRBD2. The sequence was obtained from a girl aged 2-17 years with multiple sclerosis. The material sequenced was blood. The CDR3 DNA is TGTGCCAGCAGCTTAGGGTCTCTAGCGGGAGGCGGAGATACGCAGTATTTT. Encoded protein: CASSLGSLAGGGDTQYF.